This TCR beta chain was sequenced during a study of T cells in Graves' hyperthyroidism and ophthalmopathy. The CDR3 spans 15 residues. With 1 base removed from V and 0 bases from J, the gap between germline ends came to 9 bases. CDR1 is SEHNR and CDR2 is FQNEAQ in the germline V gene (reference sequence). What was amplified from RNA transcripts were TCR beta CDR3 regions. HTBI primers were used for first-round RT-PCR of the TCR CDR3. TCRdb recomputed calls from the multiplex PCR reads with MiXCR, one row per CDR3 protein. The data show over 350,000 distinct CDR3 sequences, about 14% seen once. This clonotype has only a few counts. A Clinical Activity Score of at least 3, a NOSPECS grade of at least 4 and a duration under 3 months were recorded in the ophthalmopathy patients. The authors took PBMCs from over 8.5 ml fresh peripheral blood.

Sequencing input: blood. The receptor was derived from a man aged 50-60 years with Graves' ophthalmopathy. The chain couples TRBV7-9 to TRBJ1-2; D possibly corresponds to TRBD1 (5 bases). Here the CDR3 DNA reads TGTGCCAGCAGCTTAGGTTCAGGGTCTAACTATGGCTACACCTTC. Translation gives CASSLGSGSNYGYTF.